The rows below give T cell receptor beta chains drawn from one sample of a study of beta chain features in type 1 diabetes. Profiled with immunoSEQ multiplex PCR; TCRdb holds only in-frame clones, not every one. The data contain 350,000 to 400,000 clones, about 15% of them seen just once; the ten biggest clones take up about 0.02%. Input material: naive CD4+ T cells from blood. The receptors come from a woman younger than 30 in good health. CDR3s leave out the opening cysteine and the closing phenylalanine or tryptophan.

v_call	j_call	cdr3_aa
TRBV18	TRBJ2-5	ASSPGTGGEETQY
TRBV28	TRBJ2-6	ASSLPDRGGSGANVLT
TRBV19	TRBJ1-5	ASSIRWAEVQPQH
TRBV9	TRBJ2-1	ASSVSLAGYHNEQF
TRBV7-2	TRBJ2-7	ASSLGHSGSYEQY
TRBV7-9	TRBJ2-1	ASSGTGTSGNNEQF
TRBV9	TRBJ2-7	ASARLGSSYEQY
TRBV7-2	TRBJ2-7	ASSWGGGAYEQY
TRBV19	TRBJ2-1	ASRPQGLITHEQF
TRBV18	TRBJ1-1	ASSPLSTGGRTEAF
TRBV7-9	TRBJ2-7	ASSPRSYEQY
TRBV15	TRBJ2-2	ATSSPTGELF
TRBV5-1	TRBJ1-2	ASRTGGGPLNYGYT
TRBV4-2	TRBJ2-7	ASSLRVGTSGTDEQY
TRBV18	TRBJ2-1	ASSPGTRNEQF
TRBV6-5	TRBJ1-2	ASRFTGGYT
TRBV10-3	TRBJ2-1	AISAPGIPYNEQF
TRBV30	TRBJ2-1	AWSPGLARDEQF
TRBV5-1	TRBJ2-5	ASSLLGAVAGVRETQY
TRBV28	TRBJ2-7	ASSGAGTSAYEQY
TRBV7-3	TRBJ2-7	ASRGEAGAGEQY
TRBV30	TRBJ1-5	AWAQNSNQPQH
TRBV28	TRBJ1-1	ATIPQRRDAF
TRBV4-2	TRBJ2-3	ASSPSSSDTQY
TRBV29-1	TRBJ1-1	SDRQGTNTEAF
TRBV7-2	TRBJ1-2	ASSLIRQGSGYT
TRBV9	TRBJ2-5	ASSPRTSPETQY
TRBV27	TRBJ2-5	ASSLSIGLRETQY
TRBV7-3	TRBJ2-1	ASSLTPSLNEQF
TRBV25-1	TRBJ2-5	ASSELKLAGRYQETQY
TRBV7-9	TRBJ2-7	ASSPVPHSYEQY
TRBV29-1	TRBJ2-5	SVVRGRSDQETQY
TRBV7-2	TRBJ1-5	ASSSGQGVGQPQH
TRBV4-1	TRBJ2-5	ASSAGLLETQY
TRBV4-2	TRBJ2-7	ASSHPTLHEQY
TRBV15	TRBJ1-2	ATRHGTERIYGYT
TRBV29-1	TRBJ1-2	SVEGRTNYGYT
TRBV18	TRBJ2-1	ASSPRDYNEQF
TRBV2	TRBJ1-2	ASGDSGIYGYT
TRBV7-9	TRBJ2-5	ASSLAGGGVETQY
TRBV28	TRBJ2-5	ASSSIAVIQETQY
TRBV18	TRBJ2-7	ASSNSHYEQY
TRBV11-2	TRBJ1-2	ASSLVQVWGYT
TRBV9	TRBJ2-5	ASSDSSVRGETQY
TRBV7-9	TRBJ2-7	ASKTDSGGYEQY